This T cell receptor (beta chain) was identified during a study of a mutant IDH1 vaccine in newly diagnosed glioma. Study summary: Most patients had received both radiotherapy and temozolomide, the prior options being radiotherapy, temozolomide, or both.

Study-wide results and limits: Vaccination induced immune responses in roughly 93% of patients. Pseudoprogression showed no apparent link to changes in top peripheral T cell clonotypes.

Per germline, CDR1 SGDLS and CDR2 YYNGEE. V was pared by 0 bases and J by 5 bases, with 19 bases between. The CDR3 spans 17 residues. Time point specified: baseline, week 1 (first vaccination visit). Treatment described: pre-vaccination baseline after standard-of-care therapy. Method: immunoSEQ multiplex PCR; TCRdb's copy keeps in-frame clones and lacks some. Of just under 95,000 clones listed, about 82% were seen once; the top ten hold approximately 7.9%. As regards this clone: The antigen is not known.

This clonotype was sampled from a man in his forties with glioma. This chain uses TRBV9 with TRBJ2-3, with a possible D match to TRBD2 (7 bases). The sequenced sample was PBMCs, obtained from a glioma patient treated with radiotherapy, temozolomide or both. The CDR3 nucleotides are TGTGCCAGCAGCGTAGGGGCACAGGGAGGGCCTGAAGATACGCAGTATTTT. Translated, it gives CASSVGAQGGPEDTQYF.